This TCR beta chain was documented in a study of shared clonotypes between healthy human individuals. Background on the study: Three plates each covered CD4 naive and memory; CD8 naive two, CD8 memory one. Whole-study findings and limits: The four-donor shared clonotypes exceeded non-shared clonotypes in generation probability, with non-shared ones scoring lower.

In the authors' workflow: In the immunoSEQ data, sequences were junction-only and lacked quality scores, so filtering differed. Clones were sequenced by immunoSEQ multiplex PCR, and TCRdb holds only the in-frame ones, with some missing. V, J and clone size reflect that table, while D and trimming were determined from the DNA. The sample has roughly 1 million clones; 65% to 75% are singletons. Per germline, CDR1 SGHTA and CDR2 FQGNSA. The CDR3 is made up of 13 amino acids. The ends were cut back, 5 bases at V and 3 bases at J, with 8 bases in the middle. Comments on this clone: Its antigen is still unknown. A far larger clone is off by one base, so a read error is likely.

The V gene is TRBV7-2, the J gene TRBJ1-5, with D uncertain. Sequencing was carried out using memory CD4+ T cells sorted from blood. The subset is: CD45RA-negative fraction. The TCR originated in a man between 18 and 35 years old in good health. The CDR3 loop reads CASSKGHNQPQHF. In nucleotides, the CDR3 is TGTGCCAGCAGCAAGGGTCACAATCAGCCCCAGCATTTT.